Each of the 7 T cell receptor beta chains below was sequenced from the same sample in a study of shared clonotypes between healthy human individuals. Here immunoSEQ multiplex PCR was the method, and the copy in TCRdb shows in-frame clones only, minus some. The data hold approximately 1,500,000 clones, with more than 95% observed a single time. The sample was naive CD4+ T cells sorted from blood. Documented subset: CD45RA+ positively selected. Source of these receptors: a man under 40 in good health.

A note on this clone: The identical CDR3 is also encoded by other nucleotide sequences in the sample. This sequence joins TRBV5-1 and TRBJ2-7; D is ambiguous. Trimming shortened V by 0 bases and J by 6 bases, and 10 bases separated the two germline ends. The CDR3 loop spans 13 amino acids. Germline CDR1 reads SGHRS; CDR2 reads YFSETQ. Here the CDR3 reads CASSLVPSGEQYF. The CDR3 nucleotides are TGCGCCAGCAGCTTGGTCCCCTCGGGCGAGCAGTACTTC.

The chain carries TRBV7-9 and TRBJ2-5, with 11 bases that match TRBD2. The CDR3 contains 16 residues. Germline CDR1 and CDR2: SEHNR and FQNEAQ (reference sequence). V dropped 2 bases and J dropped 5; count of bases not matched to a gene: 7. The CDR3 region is CASSLPRLAGLETQYF. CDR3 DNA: TGTGCCAGCAGCTTACCTAGACTAGCGGGACTGGAGACCCAGTACTTC.

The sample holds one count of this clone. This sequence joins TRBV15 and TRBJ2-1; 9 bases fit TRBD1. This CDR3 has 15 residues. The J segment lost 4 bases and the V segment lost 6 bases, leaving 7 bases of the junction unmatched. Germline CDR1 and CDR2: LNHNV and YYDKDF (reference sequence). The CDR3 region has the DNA TGTGCCACCAGGCATGGACAGGGGTCGTACAATGAGCAGTTCTTC. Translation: CATRHGQGSYNEQFF.

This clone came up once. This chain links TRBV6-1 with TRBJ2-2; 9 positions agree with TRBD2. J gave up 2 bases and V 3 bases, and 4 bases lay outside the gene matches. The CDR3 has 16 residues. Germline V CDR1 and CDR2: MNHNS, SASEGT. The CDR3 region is CASSDGLAGNTGELFF. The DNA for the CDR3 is TGTGCCAGCAGTGATGGGCTAGCGGGAAACACCGGGGAGCTGTTTTTT.

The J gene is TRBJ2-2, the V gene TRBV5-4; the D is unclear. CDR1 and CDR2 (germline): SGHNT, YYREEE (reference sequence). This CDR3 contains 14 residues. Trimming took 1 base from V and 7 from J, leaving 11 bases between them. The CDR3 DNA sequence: TGTGCCAGCAGCTTGTACGGGCCGAGCGGGGAGCTGTTTTTT. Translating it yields CASSLYGPSGELFF. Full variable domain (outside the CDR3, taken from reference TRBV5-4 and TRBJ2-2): ETGVTQSPTHLIKTRGQQVTLRCSSQSGHNTVSWYQQALGQGPQFIFQYYREEENGRGNFPPRFSGLQFPNYSSELNVNALELDDSALYLCASSLYGPSGELFFGEGSRLTVL.

The CDR3 sequence: CASSQPRTSSYNEQFF. CDR3 nucleotides: TGTGCCAGCAGCCAACCTCGGACGAGCTCCTACAATGAGCAGTTCTTC. The V call is TRBV28, the J call TRBJ2-1; D not certain. CDR1 is MDHEN and CDR2 is SYDVKM in the germline V gene. V was trimmed by 6 bases and J by 0 bases, leaving 15 bases between them. The CDR3 sequence is 16 residues long.

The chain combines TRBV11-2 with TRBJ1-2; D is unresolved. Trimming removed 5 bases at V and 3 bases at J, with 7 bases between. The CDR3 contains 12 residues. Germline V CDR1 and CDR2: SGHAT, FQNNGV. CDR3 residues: CASSMRDYGYTF. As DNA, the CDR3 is TGTGCCAGCAGCATGAGGGACTATGGCTACACCTTC.